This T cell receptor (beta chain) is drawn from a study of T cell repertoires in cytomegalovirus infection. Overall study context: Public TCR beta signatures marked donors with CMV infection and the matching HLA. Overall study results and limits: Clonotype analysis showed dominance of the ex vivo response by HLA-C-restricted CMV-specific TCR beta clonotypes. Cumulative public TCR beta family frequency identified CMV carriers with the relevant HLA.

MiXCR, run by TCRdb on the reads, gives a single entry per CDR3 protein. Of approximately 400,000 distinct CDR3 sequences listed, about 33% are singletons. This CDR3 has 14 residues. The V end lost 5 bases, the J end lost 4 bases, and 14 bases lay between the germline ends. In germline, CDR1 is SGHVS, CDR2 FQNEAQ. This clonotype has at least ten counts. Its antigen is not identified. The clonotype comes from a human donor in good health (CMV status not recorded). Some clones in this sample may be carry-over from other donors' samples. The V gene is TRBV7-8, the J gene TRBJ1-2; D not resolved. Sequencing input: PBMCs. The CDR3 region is CASSNNGKTYGYTF. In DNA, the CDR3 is TGTGCCAGCAGCAACAACGGAAAGACCTATGGCTACACCTTC.